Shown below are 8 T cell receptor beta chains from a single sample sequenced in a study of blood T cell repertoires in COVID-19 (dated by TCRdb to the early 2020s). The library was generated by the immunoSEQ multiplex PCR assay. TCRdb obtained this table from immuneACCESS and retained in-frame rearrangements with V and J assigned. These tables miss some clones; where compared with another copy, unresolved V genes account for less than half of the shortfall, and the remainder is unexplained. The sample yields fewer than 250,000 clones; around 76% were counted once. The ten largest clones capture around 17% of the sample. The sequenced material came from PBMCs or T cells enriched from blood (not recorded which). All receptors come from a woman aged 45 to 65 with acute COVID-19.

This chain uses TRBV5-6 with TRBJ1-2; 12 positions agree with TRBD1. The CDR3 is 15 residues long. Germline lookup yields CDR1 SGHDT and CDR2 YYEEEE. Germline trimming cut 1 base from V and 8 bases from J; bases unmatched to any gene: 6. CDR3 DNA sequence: TGTGCCAGCAGCTTGCCGGGACAGGGGGCAGAAGGCTACACCTTC. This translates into CASSLPGQGAEGYTF.

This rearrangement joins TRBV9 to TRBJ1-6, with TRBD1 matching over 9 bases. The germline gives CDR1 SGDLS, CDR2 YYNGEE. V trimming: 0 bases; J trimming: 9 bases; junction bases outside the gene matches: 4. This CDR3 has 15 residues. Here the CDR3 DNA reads TGTGCCAGCAGCGTAGGGTTGGGACAGGGTTCACCCCTCCACTTT. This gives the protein CASSVGLGQGSPLHF.

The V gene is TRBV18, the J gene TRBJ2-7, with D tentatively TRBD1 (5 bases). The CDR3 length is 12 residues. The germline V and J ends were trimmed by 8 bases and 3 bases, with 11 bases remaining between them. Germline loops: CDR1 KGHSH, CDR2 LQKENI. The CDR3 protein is CASTDSDYEQYV. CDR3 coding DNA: TGTGCCAGCACTGACAGCGACTACGAGCAGTACGTC.

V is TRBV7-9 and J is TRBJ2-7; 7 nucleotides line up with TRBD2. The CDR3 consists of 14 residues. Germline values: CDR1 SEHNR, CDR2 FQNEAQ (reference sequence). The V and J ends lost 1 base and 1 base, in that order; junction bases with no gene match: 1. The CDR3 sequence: CASSLGEGSYEQYV. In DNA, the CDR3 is TGTGCCAGCAGCTTAGGGGAGGGTTCCTACGAGCAGTACGTC.

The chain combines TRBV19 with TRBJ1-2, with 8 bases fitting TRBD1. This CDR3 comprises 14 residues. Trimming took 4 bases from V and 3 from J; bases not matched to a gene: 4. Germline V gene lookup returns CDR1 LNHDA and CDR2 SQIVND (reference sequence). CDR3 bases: TGTGCCAGTAGTAGCACAGGGGGAGACTATGGCTACACCTTC. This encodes CASSSTGGDYGYTF.

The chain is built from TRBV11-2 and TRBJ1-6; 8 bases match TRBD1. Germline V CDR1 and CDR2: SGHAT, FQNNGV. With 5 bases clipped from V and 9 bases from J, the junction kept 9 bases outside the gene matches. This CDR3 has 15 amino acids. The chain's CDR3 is CASSTWTGNVSPLHF. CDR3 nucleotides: TGTGCCAGCAGCACTTGGACAGGGAACGTTTCACCCCTCCACTTT.

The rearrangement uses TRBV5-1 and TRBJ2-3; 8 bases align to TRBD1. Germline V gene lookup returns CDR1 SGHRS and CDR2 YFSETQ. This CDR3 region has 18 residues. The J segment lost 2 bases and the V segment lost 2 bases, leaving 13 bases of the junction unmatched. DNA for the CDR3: TGCGCCAGCAGCTTTAGGCCGGGACAGGCGCTTTCCACAGATACGCAGTATTTT. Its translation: CASSFRPGQALSTDTQYF.

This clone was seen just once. The CDR3 DNA reads TGTGCCAGCAGCCCCGGCGGCCCAAGATCCGGAAACACCATATATTTT. Translation gives CASSPGGPRSGNTIYF. The chain joins TRBV7-3 to TRBJ1-3, with no clear D. The V gene lost 5 bases and the J gene lost 4 bases, with 18 bases spanning the gap. Per germline, CDR1 SGHTA and CDR2 FQGTGA. The CDR3 sequence is 16 residues long.